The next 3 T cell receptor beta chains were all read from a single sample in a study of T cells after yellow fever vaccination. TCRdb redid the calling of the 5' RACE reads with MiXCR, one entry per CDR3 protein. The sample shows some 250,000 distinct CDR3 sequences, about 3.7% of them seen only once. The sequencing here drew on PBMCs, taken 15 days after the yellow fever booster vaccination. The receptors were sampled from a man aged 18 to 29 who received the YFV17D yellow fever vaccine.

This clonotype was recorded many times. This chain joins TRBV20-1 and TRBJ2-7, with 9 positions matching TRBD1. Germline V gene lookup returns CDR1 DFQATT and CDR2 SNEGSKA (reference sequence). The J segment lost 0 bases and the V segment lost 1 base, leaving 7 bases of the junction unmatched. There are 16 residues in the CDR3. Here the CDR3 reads CSARALGQGISYEQYF. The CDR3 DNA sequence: TGCAGTGCTAGAGCCCTGGGACAGGGTATCTCCTACGAGCAGTACTTC.

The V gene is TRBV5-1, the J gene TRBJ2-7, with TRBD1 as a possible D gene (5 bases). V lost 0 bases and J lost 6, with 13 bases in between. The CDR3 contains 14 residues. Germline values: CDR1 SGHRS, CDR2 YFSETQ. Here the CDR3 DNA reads TGCGCCAGCAGCTTGGAAGACAGTTCCAGCGAGCAGTACTTC. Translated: CASSLEDSSSEQYF.

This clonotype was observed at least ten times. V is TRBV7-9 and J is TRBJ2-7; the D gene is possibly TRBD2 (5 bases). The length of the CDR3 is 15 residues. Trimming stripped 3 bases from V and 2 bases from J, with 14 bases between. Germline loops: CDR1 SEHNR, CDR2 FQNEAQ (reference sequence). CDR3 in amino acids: CASSLPRGDTYEQYF. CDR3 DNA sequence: TGTGCCAGCAGCTTGCCCCGGGGTGACACCTACGAGCAGTACTTC.